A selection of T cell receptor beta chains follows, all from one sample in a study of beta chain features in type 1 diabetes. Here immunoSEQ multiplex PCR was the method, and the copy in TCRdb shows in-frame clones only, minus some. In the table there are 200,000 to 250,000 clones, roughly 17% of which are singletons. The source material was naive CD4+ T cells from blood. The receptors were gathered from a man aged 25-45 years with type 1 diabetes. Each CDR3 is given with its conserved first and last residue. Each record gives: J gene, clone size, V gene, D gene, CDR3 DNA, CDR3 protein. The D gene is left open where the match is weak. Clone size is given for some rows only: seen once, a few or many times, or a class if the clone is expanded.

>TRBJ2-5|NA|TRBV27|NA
TGTGCCAGCCGTACAGGGCGAGAGACCCAGTACTTC
CASRTGRETQYF
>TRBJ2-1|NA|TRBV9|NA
TGTGCCAGCTCAGAATCTCTCCACAATGAGCAGTTCTTC
CASSESLHNEQFF
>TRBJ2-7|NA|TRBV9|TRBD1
TGTGCCAGCAGCGTAGGTAAGGGGGCCACCTACGAGCAGTACTTC
CASSVGKGATYEQYF
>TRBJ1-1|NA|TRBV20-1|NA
TGCAGTACACCCATGAACACTGAAGCTTTCTTT
CSTPMNTEAFF
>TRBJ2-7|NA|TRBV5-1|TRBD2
TGCGCCAGCAGCGACACTAGCGTCTCCTACGAGCAGTACTTC
CASSDTSVSYEQYF
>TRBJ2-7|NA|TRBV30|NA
TGTGCCTGGAGTGTACGTATCGAGCAGTACTTC
CAWSVRIEQYF
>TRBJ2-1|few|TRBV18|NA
TGTGCCAGCTCAATAATGCCGGATGAGCAGTTCTTC
CASSIMPDEQFF
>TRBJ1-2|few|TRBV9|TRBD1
TGTGCCAGCAGCGGAGGAGGACAGGGATCCTATGGCTACACCTTC
CASSGGGQGSYGYTF
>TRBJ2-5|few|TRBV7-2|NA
TGTGCCAGCAGCCAAGACAGGGTCCGGGAGGGGACCCAGTACTTC
CASSQDRVREGTQYF
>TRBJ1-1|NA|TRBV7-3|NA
TGTGCCAGCAGCACCCGGGAAGCGAACACTGAAGCTTTCTTT
CASSTREANTEAFF
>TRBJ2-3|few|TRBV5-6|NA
TGTGCCAGCAGCTTGGTTGGCCGGCGGATAAGCACAGATACGCAGTATTTT
CASSLVGRRISTDTQYF
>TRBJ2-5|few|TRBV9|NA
TGTGCCAGCAGCCGTGCTGTAGAGACCCAGTACTTC
CASSRAVETQYF
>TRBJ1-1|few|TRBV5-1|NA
TGCGCCAGCAGCTTGGGACAGGAGTACACTGAAGCTTTCTTT
CASSLGQEYTEAFF
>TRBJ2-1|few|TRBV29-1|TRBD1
TGCAGCGCACCGGGACAGGGGATATACAATGAGCAGTTCTTC
CSAPGQGIYNEQFF
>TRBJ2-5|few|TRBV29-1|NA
TGCAGCGTTGAAGTCGGGGGCAGAGCACAAGAGACCCAGTACTTC
CSVEVGGRAQETQYF
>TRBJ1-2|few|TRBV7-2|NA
TGTGCCAGCAGCTTAGCAGCCTATGGCTACACCTTC
CASSLAAYGYTF
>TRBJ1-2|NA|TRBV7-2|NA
TGTGCCAGTCGAGGGTTTTACGGCTACACCTTC
CASRGFYGYTF
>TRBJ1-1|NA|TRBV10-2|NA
TGCGCCAGCATGATGGGGACGAACACTGAAGCTTTCTTT
CASMMGTNTEAFF
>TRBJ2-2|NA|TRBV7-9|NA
TGTGCCAGCAGCCCCGCATCGGGACGGAAGAACACCGGGGAGCTGTTTTTT
CASSPASGRKNTGELFF
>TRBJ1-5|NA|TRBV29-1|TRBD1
TGCAGCGCCATCCGGGACAGGGGGCAGCCCCAGCATTTT
CSAIRDRGQPQHF
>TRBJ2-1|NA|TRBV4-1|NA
TGCGCCAGCAGCCAAAATCTGAACTATCCTTTTCAGTTCTTC
CASSQNLNYPFQFF
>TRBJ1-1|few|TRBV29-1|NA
TGCAGCGTTGGCCGTCAGATGAACACTGAAGCTTTCTTT
CSVGRQMNTEAFF
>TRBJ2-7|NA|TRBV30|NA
TGTGCCTGGAGTGTACAGGTCTCCGAGCAGTACTTC
CAWSVQVSEQYF
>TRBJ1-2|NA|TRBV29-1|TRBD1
TGCAGCGTTCCGGACAGGGGAGGGAACTATGGCTACACCTTC
CSVPDRGGNYGYTF
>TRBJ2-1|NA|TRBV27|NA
TGTGCCAGCAGTTCGACCGGCTCCTACAATGAGCAGTTCTTC
CASSSTGSYNEQFF
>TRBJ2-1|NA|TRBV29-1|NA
TGCAGCGTTAAGGGCCGCTCCTACAATGAGCAGTTCTTC
CSVKGRSYNEQFF
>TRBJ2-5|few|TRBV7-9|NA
TGTGCCAGCAGCCCTAGTGGAGGGAAAGAGACCCAGTACTTC
CASSPSGGKETQYF
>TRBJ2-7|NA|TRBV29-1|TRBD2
TGCAGCGTGGCCGGGACTAGCGGGTCAGATCCCCAGTACGAGCAGTACTTC
CSVAGTSGSDPQYEQYF
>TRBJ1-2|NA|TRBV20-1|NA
TGCACTGTGTCGGACGCTGGAGGCTACACCTTC
CTVSDAGGYTF
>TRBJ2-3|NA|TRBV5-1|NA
TGCGCCAGCAGCCCACTAGCAGCCCTCACAGATACGCAGTATTTT
CASSPLAALTDTQYF
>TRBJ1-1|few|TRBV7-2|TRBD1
TGTGCCAGCAGCCTTAGGACAGGGAAGGTGTCTCGCACTGAAGCTTTCTTT
CASSLRTGKVSRTEAFF
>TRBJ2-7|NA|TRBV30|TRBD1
TGTGCCTGGACCCATAAAACAGGGGGCGAGCAGTACTTC
CAWTHKTGGEQYF
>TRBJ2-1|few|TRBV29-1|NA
TGCAGCGCCGCCGAGGGCTGGGGCTCCTACAATGAGCAGTTCTTC
CSAAEGWGSYNEQFF
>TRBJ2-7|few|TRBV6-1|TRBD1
TGTGCCAGCAGTGAAATTGTCGGGGCAGGGGGCTACGAGCAGTACTTC
CASSEIVGAGGYEQYF
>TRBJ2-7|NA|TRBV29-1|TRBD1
TGCAGCGTTGATCCCGGGACAGGGGGCGAGGAGCAGTACTTC
CSVDPGTGGEEQYF
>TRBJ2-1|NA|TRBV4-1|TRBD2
TGCGCCAGCAGCCAAAAAGGTCTAGCGGGAGTTCTGAATGAGCAGTTCTTC
CASSQKGLAGVLNEQFF
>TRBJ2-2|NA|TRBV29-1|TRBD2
TGCAGCGTTGAACTAATGACTAGCGGGAGGGCGAACACCGGGGAGCTGTTTTTT
CSVELMTSGRANTGELFF
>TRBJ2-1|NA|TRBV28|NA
TGTGCCAGCAGTGTCTTCCGGGTTGAGCAGTTCTTC
CASSVFRVEQFF
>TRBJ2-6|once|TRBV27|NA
TGTGCCAGCAACCCAGGAAGGGGCGCTAACTCTGGGGCCAACGTCCTGACTTTC
CASNPGRGANSGANVLTF
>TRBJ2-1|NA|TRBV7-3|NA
TGTGCCAGCAGCTTTCAGGGGAGGATTGTTGAGCAGTTCTTC
CASSFQGRIVEQFF
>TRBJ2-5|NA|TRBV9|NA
TGTGCCAGCAGCGTAGACAGGGGAGGAGAGACCCAGTACTTC
CASSVDRGGETQYF
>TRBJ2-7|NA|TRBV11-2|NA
TGTGCCAGCAGCTTAGAGTTAGCATGGTACGAGCAGTACTTC
CASSLELAWYEQYF
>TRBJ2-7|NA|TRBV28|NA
TGTGCCACCATAAAAACTTCCTACGAGCAGTACTTC
CATIKTSYEQYF
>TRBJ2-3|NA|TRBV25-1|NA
TGTGCCAGCAGTGGTACAGGAAAAAATACGCAGTATTTT
CASSGTGKNTQYF
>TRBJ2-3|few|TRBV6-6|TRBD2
TGTGCCAGCGCTAGAGCGGGGAGCACAGATACGCAGTATTTT
CASARAGSTDTQYF
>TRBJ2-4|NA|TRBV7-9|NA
TGTGCCAGCAGCTTGGGGGAGGTCAAGGGCATTCAGTACTTC
CASSLGEVKGIQYF
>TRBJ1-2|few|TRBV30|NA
TGTGCCTGGACCGCCTCAGCCCGAGACACGGTGCGCTATGGCTACACCTTC
CAWTASARDTVRYGYTF
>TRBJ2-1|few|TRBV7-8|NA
TGTGCCAGCAGCTTAGGCGGCGGAGCCTACAATGAGCAGTTCTTC
CASSLGGGAYNEQFF
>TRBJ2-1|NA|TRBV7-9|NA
TGTGCCAGCAGCTTGATAGTCGGCCAATTCTTC
CASSLIVGQFF
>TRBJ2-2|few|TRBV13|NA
TGTGCCAGCAGCCCTGACTCGACTAATGTCCTCACCGGGGAGCTGTTTTTT
CASSPDSTNVLTGELFF
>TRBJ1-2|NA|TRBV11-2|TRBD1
TGTGCCAGCAGCCTCGGACAGGGTCAAGGCTACACCTTC
CASSLGQGQGYTF
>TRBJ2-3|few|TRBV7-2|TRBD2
TGTGCCAGCAGCCTCCTAGGGAGGGCCACAGATACGCAGTATTTT
CASSLLGRATDTQYF
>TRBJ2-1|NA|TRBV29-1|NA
TGCAGCGGTGAAAGGAGACTCTCCTACAATGAGCAGTTCTTC
CSGERRLSYNEQFF
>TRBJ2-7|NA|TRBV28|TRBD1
TGTGCCAGCAACCGGGACAGGACTCATTTC
CASNRDRTHF
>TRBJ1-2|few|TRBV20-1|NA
TGCAGTGCTAAGGAAAACTATGGCTACACCTTC
CSAKENYGYTF
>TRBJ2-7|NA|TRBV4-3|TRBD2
TGCGCCAGCAGCCAAGATCGAGGGACTAGCTCAGGCTACGAGCAGTACTTC
CASSQDRGTSSGYEQYF
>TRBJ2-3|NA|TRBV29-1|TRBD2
TGCAGCCTCCAGGGAGGGAGCACAGATACGCAGTATTTT
CSLQGGSTDTQYF
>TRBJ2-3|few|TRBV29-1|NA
TGCAGCGTGGTAGGACTGCTTGTCACAGATACGCAGTATTTT
CSVVGLLVTDTQYF
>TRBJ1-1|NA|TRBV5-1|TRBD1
TGCGCCAGCAGCTGGGACAGGGAGGACACTGAAGCTTTCTTT
CASSWDREDTEAFF
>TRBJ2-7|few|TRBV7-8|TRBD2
TGTGCCAGCATTCCCAGGGAGGGCTACGAGCAGTACTTC
CASIPREGYEQYF